This entry describes one T cell receptor beta chain. Its matching antigen is unknown. Time point defined: persistent/refractory GD, antithyroid drugs over 5 years with positive TRAb. Generation of the TCR library employed RNA extracted from PBMCs. This specimen belongs to a study of regulatory T cells in long-lasting Graves disease. Study results and limitations: Study of thyroid tissue was not done, with only peripheral blood studied. New patients shared 966 public clonotypes, fewer than the 2,500 to 3,000 shared by persistent patients.

CDR3 regions were amplified by Arm-PCR using iRepertoire HTBI primers to build TCR beta libraries. Under the authors' procedure: Throughout the samples, researchers identified roughly 59 TRBV and approximately 15 TRBJ segments. MiXCR, applied by TCRdb to the multiplex PCR reads, yields one record per CDR3 protein. TCRdb, not the original authors, processed these V and J calls. The table has roughly 500,000 distinct CDR3 sequences, around a fifth seen once. Germline CDR1 GTSNPN, CDR2 SVGIG (reference sequence). V lost 3 bases and J lost 4, with 12 bases in between. CDR3 size: 13 residues. The sequencing here drew on peripheral blood mononuclear cells (PBMCs), taken when the disease was refractory, from a patient treated with antithyroid drugs. The receptor's source is a female donor with Graves disease. The V call is TRBV30, the J call TRBJ1-1; no clear D gene. This CDR3 is CAWRFWGPTEAFF. CDR3 sequence (DNA): TGTGCCTGGAGATTCTGGGGTCCCACTGAAGCTTTCTTT.